The 11 T cell receptor beta chains below come from one sample, sequenced in a study of cytomegalovirus exposure and HLA in healthy donors. The protocol was immunoSEQ multiplex PCR, while the TCRdb copy is restricted to in-frame clones and leaves out a portion. In the table there are over 200,000 clones, around 90% of which are singletons. The sample was PBMCs. All receptors derive from a woman aged 18-35 years in good health and CMV-seropositive.

The V call is TRBV4-1, the J call TRBJ2-7; the match to TRBD1 covers 7 bases. After removal of 6 bases from V and 1 base from J, the junction contained 9 bases not matched to a gene. The CDR3 runs 15 residues. Germline CDR1 reads MGHRA; CDR2 reads YSYEKL. CDR3 DNA: TGCGCCAGCAGTCGACAGGGAGAATTTTCCTACGAGCAGTACTTC. Protein product: CASSRQGEFSYEQYF.

This sequence joins TRBV13 and TRBJ2-3; D is unclear. The CDR3 runs 15 residues. Germline CDR1 reads PRHDT; CDR2 reads FYEKMQ (reference sequence). Trimming took 0 bases from V and 6 from J, leaving 13 bases between them. The CDR3 loop is CASSLGLDPGDTQYF. The CDR3 DNA reads as TGTGCCAGCAGCTTAGGCCTAGATCCCGGGGATACGCAGTATTTT. Full variable domain (rest looked up from reference TRBV13 and TRBJ2-3): AAGVIQSPRHLIKEKRETATLKCYPIPRHDTVYWYQQGPGQDPQFLISFYEKMQSDKGSIPDRFSAQQFSDYHSELNMSSLELGDSALYFCASSLGLDPGDTQYFGPGTRLTVL.

The chain carries TRBV5-5 and TRBJ2-7, with 7 bases matching TRBD1. Germline CDR1 SGHKS, CDR2 YYEKEE (reference sequence). Trimming at V came to 4 bases and at J to 5 bases, leaving 3 bases not matched to a gene. The CDR3 contains 12 residues. The CDR3 region has the DNA TGTGCCAGCAGCCATACAGGGGACGAGCAGTACTTC. It yields the protein CASSHTGDEQYF.

The chain couples TRBV5-1 to TRBJ1-2; perhaps TRBD1 as D (6 bases). The germline CDR1 and CDR2 sequences are SGHRS and YFSETQ. V lost 4 bases and J 4 bases, leaving 14 bases between the germline ends. The CDR3 length is 14 residues. CDR3 residues: CASSEQGSAYGYTF. CDR3 in DNA: TGCGCCAGCAGCGAGCAGGGGTCGGCCTATGGCTACACCTTC.

V and J are TRBV29-1 and TRBJ1-1; D not certain. This CDR3 is 10 amino acids long. Germline lookup yields CDR1 SQVTM and CDR2 ANQGSEA. V gave up 4 bases and J gave up 5 bases, with 5 bases separating them. CDR3 DNA sequence: TGCAGCGTTGCAGGTACTGAAGCTTTCTTT. Its translation is CSVAGTEAFF.

The rearrangement joins TRBV5-1 to TRBJ2-3; 13 positions agree with TRBD2. The germline V gene encodes CDR1 SGHRS and CDR2 YFSETQ. The V and J ends lost 4 bases and 12 bases, in that order; junction bases with no gene match: 5. The CDR3 consists of 13 residues. The CDR3 DNA sequence: TGCGCCAGCAGCCCAGGGACTAGCGGGGACCAGTATTTT. Protein: CASSPGTSGDQYF.

The gene calls are TRBV30 and TRBJ2-7; D is uncertain. The CDR3 contains 12 residues. V lost 0 bases, J lost 6 bases, and 9 bases lay in between. Germline values: CDR1 GTSNPN, CDR2 SVGIG (reference sequence). CDR3 in amino acids: CAWSVQQPEQYF. DNA for the CDR3: TGTGCCTGGAGTGTACAACAGCCCGAGCAGTACTTC. Together with reference TRBV30 and TRBJ2-7, the CDR3 gives the full variable domain: SQTIHQWPATLVQPVGSPLSLECTVEGTSNPNLYWYRQAAGRGLQLLFYSVGIGQISSEVPQNLSASRPQDRQFILSSKKLLLSDSGFYLCAWSVQQPEQYFGPGTRLTVT.

The rearrangement links TRBV5-1 to TRBJ2-2; 11 bases map to TRBD1. Germline V lookup: CDR1 SGHRS, CDR2 YFSETQ. With 4 bases clipped from V and 7 bases from J, the junction kept 6 bases outside the gene matches. The CDR3 is 15 amino acids. The CDR3 region is CASSEGQGGVGELFF. The CDR3 nucleotides are TGCGCCAGCAGCGAGGGACAGGGGGGCGTCGGGGAGCTGTTTTTT.

The genes are TRBV29-1 and TRBJ2-3; D unclear. This CDR3 is built from 13 residues. The ends were cut back, 3 bases at V and 0 bases at J, with 7 bases in the middle. The V gene's germline CDR1 is SQVTM and CDR2 ANQGSEA. In DNA form, the CDR3 reads TGCAGCGTTGACGGTCCCAGCACAGATACGCAGTATTTT. Encoded protein: CSVDGPSTDTQYF.

The chain joins TRBV11-2 to TRBJ1-1, with 10 bases that match TRBD1. Trimming removed 4 bases from V and 5 bases from J; junction bases left unmatched: 4. CDR3 length equals 14 residues. The germline gives CDR1 SGHAT, CDR2 FQNNGV. The CDR3 DNA sequence: TGTGCCAGCAGCTCGACAGGGGGCGGAACTGAAGCTTTCTTT. Translation gives CASSSTGGGTEAFF.

This clone was seen once. The V and J genes are TRBV5-6 and TRBJ1-2; 9 bases align to TRBD1. CDR1 and CDR2 from the germline V gene are SGHDT and YYEEEE. V dropped 2 bases and J dropped 4; count of bases not matched to a gene: 6. The CDR3 has 15 amino acids. The CDR3 loop is CASSFEGQGTYGYTF. CDR3 sequence (DNA): TGTGCCAGCAGCTTTGAGGGACAGGGAACCTATGGCTACACCTTC.